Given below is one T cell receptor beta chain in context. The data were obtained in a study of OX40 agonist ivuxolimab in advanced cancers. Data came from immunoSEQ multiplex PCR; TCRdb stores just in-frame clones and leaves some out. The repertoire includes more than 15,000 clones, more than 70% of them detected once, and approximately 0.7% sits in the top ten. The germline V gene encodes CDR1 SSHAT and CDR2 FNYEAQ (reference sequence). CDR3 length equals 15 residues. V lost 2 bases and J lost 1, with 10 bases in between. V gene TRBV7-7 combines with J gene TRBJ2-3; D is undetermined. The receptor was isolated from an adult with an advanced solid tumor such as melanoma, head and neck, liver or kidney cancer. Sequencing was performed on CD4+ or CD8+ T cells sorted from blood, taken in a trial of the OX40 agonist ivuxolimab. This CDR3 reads CASSLSGTGTDTQYF. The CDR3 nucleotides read TGTGCCAGCAGCTTATCAGGAACCGGCACAGATACGCAGTATTTT.